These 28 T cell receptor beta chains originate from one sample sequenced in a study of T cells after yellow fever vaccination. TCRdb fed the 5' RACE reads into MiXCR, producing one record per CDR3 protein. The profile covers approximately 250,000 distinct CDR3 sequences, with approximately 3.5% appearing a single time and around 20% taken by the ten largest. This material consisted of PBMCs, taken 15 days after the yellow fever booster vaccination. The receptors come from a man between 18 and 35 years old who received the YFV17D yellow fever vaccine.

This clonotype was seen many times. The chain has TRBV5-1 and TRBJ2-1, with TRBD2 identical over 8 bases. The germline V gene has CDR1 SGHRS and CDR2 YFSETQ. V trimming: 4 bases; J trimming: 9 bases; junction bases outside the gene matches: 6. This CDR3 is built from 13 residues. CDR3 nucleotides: TGCGCCAGCAGCGTGACTAGCGTCCGTGAGCAGTTCTTC. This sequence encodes CASSVTSVREQFF.

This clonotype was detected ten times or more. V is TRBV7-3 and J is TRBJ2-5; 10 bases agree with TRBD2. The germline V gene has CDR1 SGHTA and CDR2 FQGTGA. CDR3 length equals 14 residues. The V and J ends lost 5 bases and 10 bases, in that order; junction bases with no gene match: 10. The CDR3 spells CASSPLAGGGDQYF. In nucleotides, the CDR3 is TGTGCCAGCAGCCCCTTAGCGGGGGGAGGGGACCAGTACTTC.

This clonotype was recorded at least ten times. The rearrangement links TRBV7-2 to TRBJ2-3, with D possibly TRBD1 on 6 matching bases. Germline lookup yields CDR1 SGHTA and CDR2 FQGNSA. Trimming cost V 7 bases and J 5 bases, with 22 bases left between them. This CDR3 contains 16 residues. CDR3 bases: TGTGCCAGCACCCACGGGTCGACAGGCCTGGGAGATACGCAGTATTTT. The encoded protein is CASTHGSTGLGDTQYF.

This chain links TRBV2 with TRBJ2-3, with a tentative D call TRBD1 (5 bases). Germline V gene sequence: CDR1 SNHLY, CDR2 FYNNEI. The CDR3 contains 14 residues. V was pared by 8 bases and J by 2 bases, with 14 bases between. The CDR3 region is CASFMDTATDTQYF. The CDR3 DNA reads TGTGCCAGCTTTATGGACACAGCCACAGATACGCAGTATTTT.

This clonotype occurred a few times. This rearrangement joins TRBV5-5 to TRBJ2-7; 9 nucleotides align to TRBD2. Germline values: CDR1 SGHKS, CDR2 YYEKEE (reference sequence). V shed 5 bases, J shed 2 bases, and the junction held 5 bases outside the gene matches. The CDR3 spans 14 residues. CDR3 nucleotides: TGTGCCAGCAGTCAGCGGGGGGAGACCTACGAGCAGTACGTC. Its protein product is CASSQRGETYEQYV.

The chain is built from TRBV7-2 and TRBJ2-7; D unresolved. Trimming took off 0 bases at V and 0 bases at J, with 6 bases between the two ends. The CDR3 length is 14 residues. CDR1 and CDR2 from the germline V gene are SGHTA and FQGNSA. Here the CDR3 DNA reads TGTGCCAGCAGCTTAGCTAGGACCTCCTACGAGCAGTACTTC. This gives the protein CASSLARTSYEQYF. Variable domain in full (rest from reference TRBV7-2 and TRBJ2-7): GAGVSQSPSNKVTEKGKDVELRCDPISGHTALYWYRQSLGQGLEFLIYFQGNSAPDKSGLPSDRFSAERTGGSVSTLTIQRTQQEDSAVYLCASSLARTSYEQYFGPGTRLTVT.

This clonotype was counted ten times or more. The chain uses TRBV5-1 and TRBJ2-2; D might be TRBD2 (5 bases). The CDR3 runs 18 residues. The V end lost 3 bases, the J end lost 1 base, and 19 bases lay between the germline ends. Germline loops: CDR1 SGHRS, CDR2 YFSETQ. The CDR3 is CASSSRRWEIGNTGELFF. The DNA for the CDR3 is TGCGCCAGCAGCTCGAGGAGATGGGAGATCGGGAACACCGGGGAGCTGTTTTTT.

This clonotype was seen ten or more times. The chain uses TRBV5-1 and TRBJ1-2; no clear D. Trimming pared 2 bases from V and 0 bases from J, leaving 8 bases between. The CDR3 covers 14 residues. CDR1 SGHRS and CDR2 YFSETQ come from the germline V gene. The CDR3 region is CASSLQNPNYGYTF. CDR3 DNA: TGCGCCAGCAGCTTACAGAACCCTAACTATGGCTACACCTTC.

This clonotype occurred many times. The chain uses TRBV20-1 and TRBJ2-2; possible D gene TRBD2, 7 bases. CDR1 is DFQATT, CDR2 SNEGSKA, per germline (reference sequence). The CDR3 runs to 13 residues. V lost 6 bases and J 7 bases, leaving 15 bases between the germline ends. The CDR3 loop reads CSAARGADGELFF. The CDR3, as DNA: TGCAGTGCGGCCCGGGGGGCCGACGGGGAGCTGTTTTTT.

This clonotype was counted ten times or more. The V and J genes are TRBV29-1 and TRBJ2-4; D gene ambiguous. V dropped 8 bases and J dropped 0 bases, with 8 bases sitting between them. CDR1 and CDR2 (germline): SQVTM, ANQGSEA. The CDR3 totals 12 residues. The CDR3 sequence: CSSVGAKNIQYF. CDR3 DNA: TGCAGCTCCGTAGGAGCCAAAAACATTCAGTACTTC.

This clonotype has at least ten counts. This chain's CDR3 is CATSRDGLAGGETQYF. In DNA form, the CDR3 reads TGTGCCACCAGCAGAGATGGGCTAGCGGGGGGAGAGACCCAGTACTTC. V gene TRBV15 combines with J gene TRBJ2-5; 11 positions match TRBD2. The V segment lost 0 bases and the J segment 4 bases; nucleotides outside the gene matches: 4. The germline V gene has CDR1 LNHNV and CDR2 YYDKDF (reference sequence). The CDR3 is 16 amino acids.

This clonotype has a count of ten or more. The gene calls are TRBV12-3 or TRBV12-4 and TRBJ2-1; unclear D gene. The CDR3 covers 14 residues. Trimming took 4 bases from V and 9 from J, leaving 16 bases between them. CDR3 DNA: TGTGCCAGCAGTTCCCCAAGTGTACCCAGTGAGCAGTTCTTC. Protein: CASSSPSVPSEQFF.

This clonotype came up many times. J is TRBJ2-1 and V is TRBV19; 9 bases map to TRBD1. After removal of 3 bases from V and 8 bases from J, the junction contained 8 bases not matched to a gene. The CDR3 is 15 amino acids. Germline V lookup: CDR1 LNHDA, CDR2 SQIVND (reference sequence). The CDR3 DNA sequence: TGTGCCAGTAGTATTTCGGGACAGGGCGTCGATGAGCAGTTCTTC. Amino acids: CASSISGQGVDEQFF.

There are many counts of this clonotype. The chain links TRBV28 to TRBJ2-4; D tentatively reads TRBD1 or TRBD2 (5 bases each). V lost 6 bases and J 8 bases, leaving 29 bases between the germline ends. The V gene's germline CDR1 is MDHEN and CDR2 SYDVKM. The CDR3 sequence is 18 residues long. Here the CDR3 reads CASSPGSLFGGIEYIQYF. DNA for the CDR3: TGTGCCAGCAGCCCTGGGTCCCTCTTTGGGGGAATAGAATACATTCAGTACTTC.

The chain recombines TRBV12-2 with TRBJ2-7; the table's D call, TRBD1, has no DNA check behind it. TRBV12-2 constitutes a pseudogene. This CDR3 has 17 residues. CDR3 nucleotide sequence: TGTGCAAGTCGTTTACTCCAAGGACAGGGCGGTTCCTACGAGCAGTACTTC. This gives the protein CASRLLQGQGGSYEQYF.

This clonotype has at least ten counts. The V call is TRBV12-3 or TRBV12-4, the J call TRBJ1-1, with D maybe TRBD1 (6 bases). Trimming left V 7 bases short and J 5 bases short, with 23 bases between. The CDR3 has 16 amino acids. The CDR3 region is CASTQTPGRGGTEAFF. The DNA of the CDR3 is TGTGCCAGCACCCAGACCCCCGGGAGGGGGGGGACTGAAGCTTTCTTT.

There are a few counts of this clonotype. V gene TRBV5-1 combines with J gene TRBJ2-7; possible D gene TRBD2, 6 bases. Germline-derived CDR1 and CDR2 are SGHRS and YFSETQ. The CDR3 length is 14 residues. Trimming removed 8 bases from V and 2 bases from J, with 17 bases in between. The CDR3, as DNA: TGCGCCAGTACTCGGGACTCCGGAACCTACGAGCAGTACTTC. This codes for CASTRDSGTYEQYF.

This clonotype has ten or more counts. CDR3 sequence reads: CASSFGWTDTQYF. The CDR3 nucleotides read TGTGCCAGCAGTTTCGGCTGGACAGATACGCAGTATTTT. V gene TRBV28 combines with J gene TRBJ2-3, with D unclear. Trimming took 3 bases from V and 3 from J, leaving 7 bases between them. The germline V gene has CDR1 MDHEN and CDR2 SYDVKM. This CDR3 is 13 amino acids long.

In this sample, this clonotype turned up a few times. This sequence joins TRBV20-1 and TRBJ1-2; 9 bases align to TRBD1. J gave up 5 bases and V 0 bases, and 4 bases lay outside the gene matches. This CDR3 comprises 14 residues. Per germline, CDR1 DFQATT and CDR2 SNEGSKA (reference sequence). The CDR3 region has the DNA TGCAGTGCTAGAGACAGGACAGGGGCTTATGGCTACACCTTC. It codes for CSARDRTGAYGYTF.

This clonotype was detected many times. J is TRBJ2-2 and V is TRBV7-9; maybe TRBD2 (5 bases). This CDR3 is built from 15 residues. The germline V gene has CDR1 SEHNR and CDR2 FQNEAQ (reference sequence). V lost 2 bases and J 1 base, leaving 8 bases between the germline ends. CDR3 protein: CASSLNSGNTGELFF. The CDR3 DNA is TGTGCCAGCAGCTTAAACAGCGGGAACACCGGGGAGCTGTTTTTT. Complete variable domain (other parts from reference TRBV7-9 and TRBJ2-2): DTGVSQNPRHKITKRGQNVTFRCDPISEHNRLYWYRQTLGQGPEFLTYFQNEAQLEKSRLLSDRFSAERPKGSFSTLEIQRTEQGDSAMYLCASSLNSGNTGELFFGEGSRLTVL.

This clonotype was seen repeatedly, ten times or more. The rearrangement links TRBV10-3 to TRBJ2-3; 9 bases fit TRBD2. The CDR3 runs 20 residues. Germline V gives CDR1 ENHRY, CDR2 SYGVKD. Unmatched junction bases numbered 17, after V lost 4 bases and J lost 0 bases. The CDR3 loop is CAISVFLRGTSPLSTDTQYF. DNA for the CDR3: TGTGCCATCAGTGTCTTTCTCCGGGGGACTAGCCCTCTGAGCACAGATACGCAGTATTTT.

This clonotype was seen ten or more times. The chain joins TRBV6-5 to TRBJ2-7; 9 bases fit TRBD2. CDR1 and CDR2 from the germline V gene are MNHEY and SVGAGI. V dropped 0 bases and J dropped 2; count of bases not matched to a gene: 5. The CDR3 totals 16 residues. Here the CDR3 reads CASSYSGTSLAYEQYV. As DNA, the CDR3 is TGTGCCAGCAGTTACTCGGGGACTAGCCTTGCCTACGAGCAGTACGTC.

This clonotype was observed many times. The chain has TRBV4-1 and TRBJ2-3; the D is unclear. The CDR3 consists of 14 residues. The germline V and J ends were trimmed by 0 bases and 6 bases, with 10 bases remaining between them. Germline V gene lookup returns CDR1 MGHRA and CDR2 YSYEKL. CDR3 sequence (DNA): TGCGCCAGCAGCCAAGAGGCGGTCAGGGATACGCAGTATTTT. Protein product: CASSQEAVRDTQYF.

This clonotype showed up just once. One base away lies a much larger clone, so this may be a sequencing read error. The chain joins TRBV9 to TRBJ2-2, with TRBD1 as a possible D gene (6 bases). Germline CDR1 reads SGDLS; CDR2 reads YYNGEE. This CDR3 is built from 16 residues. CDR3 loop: CSSSVPQTGNTGELFF. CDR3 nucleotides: TGTTCCAGCAGCGTGCCTCAGACAGGCAACACCGGGGAGCTGTTTTTT.

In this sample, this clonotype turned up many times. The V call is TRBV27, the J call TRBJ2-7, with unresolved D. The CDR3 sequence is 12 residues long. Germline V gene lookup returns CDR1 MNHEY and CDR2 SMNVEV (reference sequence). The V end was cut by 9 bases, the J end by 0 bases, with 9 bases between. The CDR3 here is CASGVSSYEQYF. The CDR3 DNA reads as TGTGCCAGTGGGGTTAGCTCCTACGAGCAGTACTTC.

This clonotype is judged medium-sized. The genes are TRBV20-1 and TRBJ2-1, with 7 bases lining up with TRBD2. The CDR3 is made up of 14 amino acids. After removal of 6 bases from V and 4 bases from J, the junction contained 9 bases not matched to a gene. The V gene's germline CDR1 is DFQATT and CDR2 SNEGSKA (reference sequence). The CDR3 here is CSAKNSGGYNEQFF. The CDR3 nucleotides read TGCAGTGCCAAGAACTCGGGGGGATACAATGAGCAGTTCTTC.

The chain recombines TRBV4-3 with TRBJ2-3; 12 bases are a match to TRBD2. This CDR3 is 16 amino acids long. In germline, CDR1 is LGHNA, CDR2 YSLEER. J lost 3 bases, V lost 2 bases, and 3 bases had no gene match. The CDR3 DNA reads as TGCGCCAGCAGCCAACGGACTAGCGGGGAAACAGATACGCAGTATTTT. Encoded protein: CASSQRTSGETDTQYF.

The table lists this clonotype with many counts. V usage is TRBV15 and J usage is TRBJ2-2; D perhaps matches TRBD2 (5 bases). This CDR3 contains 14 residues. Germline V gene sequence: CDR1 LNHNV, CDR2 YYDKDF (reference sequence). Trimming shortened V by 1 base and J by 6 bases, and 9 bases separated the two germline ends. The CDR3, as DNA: TGTGCCACCAGCAGAGGAGGCGGGCCCGGGGAGCTGTTTTTT. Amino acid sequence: CATSRGGGPGELFF.